Detailed here is one T cell receptor beta chain. This specimen comes from a study of blood T cell repertoires in COVID-19. At the level of the study: Samples representing acute and convalescent COVID-19 were sourced from the United States, Italy and Spain. From T cells, B-cell-depleted T cells, or PBMCs came the material, which was cDNA or gDNA.

V was shortened by 0 bases and J by 4 bases, with 13 bases between the two germline ends. From germline, CDR1 is SGHRS and CDR2 YFSETQ. The CDR3 has 15 residues. Original handling: Estimation of nucleated cell counts was performed using reference gene primer amplification. The repertoire was sequenced with immunoSEQ multiplex PCR; TCRdb's copy has only in-frame clones and lacks some. That table furnishes V, J and clone size, whereas the DNA furnished D and trimming. Here the sample spans 65,000 to 75,000 clones, around 82% being singletons. The sequence derives from an older woman with acute or convalescent COVID-19. Sequencing was performed on peripheral blood. The rearrangement uses TRBV5-1 and TRBJ1-2; perhaps TRBD1 as D (6 bases). CDR3: CASSLGGTGIYGYTF. As DNA, the CDR3 is TGCGCCAGCAGCTTGGGGGGAACAGGGATCTATGGCTACACCTTC.